The present T cell receptor (beta chain) was sequenced within a study of cytomegalovirus exposure and HLA in healthy donors. Amplification used 60 Vbeta primers and 13 Jbeta primers. TCRdb's table, derived via immunoSEQ multiplex PCR, lists solely in-frame clones and lacks some. This sample has about 64,000 clones, with 70% to 80% found just once. The germline CDR1 and CDR2 sequences are SGHAT and FQNNGV. The CDR3 is made up of 15 amino acids. The trim removed 9 bases at V and 2 bases at J, leaving 10 bases unmatched. The J gene is TRBJ2-4, the V gene TRBV11-2; 7 bases are a match to TRBD1. The source of this sequence is a man between 18 and 29 years old in good health and CMV-seropositive. The sequenced sample was PBMCs. The CDR3 bases are TGTGCCAGTCCCACGAACAGGGGCCCCAAAAACATTCAGTACTTC. This codes for CASPTNRGPKNIQYF. Full variable domain (rest looked up from reference TRBV11-2 and TRBJ2-4): EAGVAQSPRYKIIEKRQSVAFWCNPISGHATLYWYQQILGQGPKLLIQFQNNGVVDDSQLPKDRFSAERLKGVDSTLKIQPAKLEDSAVYLCASPTNRGPKNIQYFGAGTRLSVL.